This TCR beta chain comes out of a study of regulatory T cells in long-lasting Graves disease. This clonotype was recorded many times. Construction of the TCR beta libraries employed iRepertoire HTBI primers in conjunction with Arm-PCR of CDR3 regions. TCRdb independently ran MiXCR on the multiplex PCR reads; one entry per CDR3 protein. Of about 530,000 distinct CDR3 sequences listed, around 16% are singletons. Specified time point: newly diagnosed GD, antithyroid drugs for less than 3 months. There was RNA extracted from PBMCs, and the TCR library was made from it. The V end was cut by 1 base, the J end by 5 bases, with 14 bases between. The V gene's germline CDR1 is SEHNR and CDR2 FQNEAQ (reference sequence). The CDR3 runs 15 residues. These data were also filed under a second study, of T cells in Graves' hyperthyroidism and ophthalmopathy. This second report adds: Clonotypes that were expanded in thyroid above 0.001 mostly appeared in blood too.

The sequenced sample was peripheral blood mononuclear cells (PBMCs), obtained at new diagnosis, from a patient treated with antithyroid drugs. V usage is TRBV7-9 and J usage is TRBJ1-1, with a tentative D call TRBD1 (5 bases). This clonotype was obtained from a woman aged 35-65 years with Graves disease. The CDR3 here is CASSLGGTRGTEAFF. CDR3 DNA: TGTGCCAGCAGCTTAGGGGGTACGCGGGGGACTGAAGCTTTCTTT.